The rows below give T cell receptor beta chains drawn from one sample of a study of blood T cell repertoires in COVID-19. Sequenced by immunoSEQ multiplex PCR; TCRdb stores in-frame clones only, minus some. The data show around 160,000 clones, over 75% seen once. Sequencing used peripheral blood. Receptor source: a human donor in a cohort sampled during active COVID-19. Both conserved end residues are part of each CDR3. Each record gives: V gene, D gene, J gene, clone size, CDR3 protein, CDR3 DNA. The D gene is left open where the match is weak. Clone size appears in some rows only: once, few, many, or a class for an expanded clone.

V gene: TRBV9; D gene: TRBD2; J gene: TRBJ2-2; clone size: NA; CDR3 protein: CASGSAGLASGELFF; CDR3 DNA: TGTGCCAGCGGCTCGGCGGGACTAGCTAGTGGGGAGCTGTTTTTT
V gene: TRBV24-1; D gene: NA; J gene: TRBJ1-1; clone size: once; CDR3 protein: CATSDFKARTEAFF; CDR3 DNA: TGTGCCACCAGTGATTTTAAAGCGCGGACTGAAGCTTTCTTT
V gene: TRBV10-3; D gene: NA; J gene: TRBJ1-1; clone size: NA; CDR3 protein: CAISEKGQRAGDTEAFF; CDR3 DNA: TGTGCCATCAGTGAAAAGGGACAAAGGGCAGGGGACACTGAAGCTTTCTTT
V gene: TRBV30; D gene: NA; J gene: TRBJ1-3; clone size: NA; CDR3 protein: CAWTSPGDSGNTIYF; CDR3 DNA: TGTGCCTGGACCTCGCCAGGGGACTCTGGAAACACCATATATTTT
V gene: TRBV6-6; D gene: TRBD1; J gene: TRBJ2-7; clone size: NA; CDR3 protein: CASREDRVAPYEQYF; CDR3 DNA: TGTGCCAGCAGAGAGGACAGGGTGGCTCCCTACGAGCAGTACTTC
V gene: TRBV2; D gene: TRBD2; J gene: TRBJ2-5; clone size: NA; CDR3 protein: CASRKHSGGAEETQYF; CDR3 DNA: TGTGCCAGCAGAAAACATAGCGGGGGAGCCGAAGAGACCCAGTACTTC
V gene: TRBV5-1; D gene: NA; J gene: TRBJ1-6; clone size: once; CDR3 protein: CASSLEQVASYNSPLHF; CDR3 DNA: TGCGCCAGCAGCTTGGAACAGGTCGCCTCCTATAATTCACCCCTCCACTTT
V gene: TRBV18; D gene: NA; J gene: TRBJ2-5; clone size: NA; CDR3 protein: CASSPRQEETQYF; CDR3 DNA: TGTGCCAGCTCACCACGACAGGAAGAGACCCAGTACTTC
V gene: TRBV27; D gene: TRBD1; J gene: TRBJ1-2; clone size: NA; CDR3 protein: CASSFTRTGKGYTF; CDR3 DNA: TGTGCCAGCAGTTTCACTCGGACAGGGAAAGGCTACACCTTC
V gene: TRBV9; D gene: NA; J gene: TRBJ2-2; clone size: NA; CDR3 protein: CASSEGLNTGELFF; CDR3 DNA: TGTGCCAGCAGCGAGGGGCTGAACACCGGGGAGCTGTTTTTT
V gene: TRBV5-1; D gene: TRBD2; J gene: TRBJ2-2; clone size: NA; CDR3 protein: CASSLGGTSGSFTGELFF; CDR3 DNA: TGCGCCAGCAGCTTGGGCGGGACTAGCGGGAGTTTCACCGGGGAGCTGTTTTTT
V gene: TRBV11-2; D gene: TRBD2; J gene: TRBJ2-4; clone size: NA; CDR3 protein: CASSPTSGTPIQYF; CDR3 DNA: TGTGCCAGCAGCCCAACTAGCGGGACCCCTATTCAGTACTTC
V gene: TRBV9; D gene: NA; J gene: TRBJ2-7; clone size: NA; CDR3 protein: CASSTRWERRDYEQYF; CDR3 DNA: TGTGCCAGCAGCACAAGATGGGAGCGGAGGGACTACGAGCAGTACTTC
V gene: TRBV2; D gene: TRBD1; J gene: TRBJ2-6; clone size: NA; CDR3 protein: CASRSGQTSGANVLTF; CDR3 DNA: TGTGCCAGCAGATCGGGACAGACCTCTGGGGCCAACGTCCTGACTTTC
V gene: TRBV13; D gene: TRBD1; J gene: TRBJ1-1; clone size: NA; CDR3 protein: CASSLTGGLVFF; CDR3 DNA: TGTGCCAGCAGCTTAACAGGGGGCCTTGTTTTCTTT
V gene: TRBV24-1; D gene: TRBD2; J gene: TRBJ2-5; clone size: NA; CDR3 protein: CATSDNSGRETQYF; CDR3 DNA: TGTGCCACCAGTGATAATAGCGGGAGAGAGACCCAGTACTTC
V gene: TRBV29-1; D gene: TRBD2; J gene: TRBJ2-5; clone size: once; CDR3 protein: CSASELSSGSLGKETQYF; CDR3 DNA: TGCAGCGCTTCCGAACTATCTAGCGGGAGCTTGGGGAAAGAGACCCAGTACTTC
V gene: TRBV7-2; D gene: TRBD2; J gene: TRBJ2-1; clone size: NA; CDR3 protein: CASSSYGTSGSNEQFF; CDR3 DNA: TGTGCCAGCAGCTCGTACGGGACTAGCGGGAGCAATGAGCAGTTCTTC
V gene: TRBV18; D gene: NA; J gene: TRBJ2-3; clone size: NA; CDR3 protein: CASSPLLPRGDTQYF; CDR3 DNA: TGTGCCAGCTCACCACTACTGCCCAGGGGAGATACGCAGTATTTT
V gene: TRBV15; D gene: NA; J gene: TRBJ2-1; clone size: NA; CDR3 protein: CATSLASSSYNEQFF; CDR3 DNA: TGTGCCACTTCGCTAGCATCGAGCTCCTACAATGAGCAGTTCTTC
V gene: TRBV29-1; D gene: NA; J gene: TRBJ2-7; clone size: NA; CDR3 protein: CSVEDRRRSYEQYF; CDR3 DNA: TGCAGCGTTGAAGATCGGAGACGTAGCTACGAGCAGTACTTC
V gene: TRBV19; D gene: TRBD1; J gene: TRBJ1-1; clone size: NA; CDR3 protein: CASSIHRGSEAFF; CDR3 DNA: TGTGCCAGTAGTATTCACAGGGGCTCTGAAGCTTTCTTT
V gene: TRBV30; D gene: NA; J gene: TRBJ2-3; clone size: NA; CDR3 protein: CAWSLQGWADTQYF; CDR3 DNA: TGTGCCTGGAGTCTCCAGGGGTGGGCAGATACGCAGTATTTT
V gene: TRBV7-6; D gene: TRBD1; J gene: TRBJ1-4; clone size: NA; CDR3 protein: CASSLGAGGEGKLFF; CDR3 DNA: TGTGCCAGCAGCTTAGGAGCAGGGGGCGAAGGGAAACTGTTTTTT
V gene: TRBV3-1/TRBV3-2; D gene: TRBD2; J gene: TRBJ2-3; clone size: NA; CDR3 protein: CASSQDWRTSGDLSTDTQYF; CDR3 DNA: TGTGCCAGCAGCCAAGATTGGAGGACTAGCGGGGATTTGAGCACAGATACGCAGTATTTT
V gene: TRBV7-9; D gene: NA; J gene: TRBJ2-1; clone size: NA; CDR3 protein: CASSLGVSGSSYNEQFF; CDR3 DNA: TGTGCCAGCAGCTTAGGTGTATCGGGTAGCTCCTACAATGAGCAGTTCTTC
V gene: TRBV30; D gene: NA; J gene: TRBJ1-3; clone size: NA; CDR3 protein: CAWSSTGDTIYF; CDR3 DNA: TGTGCCTGGTCGTCAACGGGAGACACCATATATTTT
V gene: TRBV9; D gene: NA; J gene: TRBJ1-6; clone size: NA; CDR3 protein: CASSQAGPHNSPLHF; CDR3 DNA: TGTGCCAGCAGCCAAGCTGGGCCCCATAATTCACCCCTCCACTTT
V gene: TRBV18; D gene: TRBD1; J gene: TRBJ2-7; clone size: NA; CDR3 protein: CASSPVTGGEQYF; CDR3 DNA: TGTGCCAGCTCACCCGTAACAGGGGGCGAGCAGTACTTC
V gene: TRBV7-3; D gene: TRBD2; J gene: TRBJ2-5; clone size: few; CDR3 protein: CASSPKAGVQETQYF; CDR3 DNA: TGTGCCAGCAGCCCCAAAGCGGGAGTACAAGAGACCCAGTACTTC
V gene: TRBV30; D gene: NA; J gene: TRBJ2-1; clone size: many; CDR3 protein: CAWSLRGTRGFF; CDR3 DNA: TGTGCCTGGAGCCTTAGGGGGACCCGGGGGTTCTTC
V gene: TRBV28; D gene: TRBD2; J gene: TRBJ2-7; clone size: NA; CDR3 protein: CASRAGGPKEQYF; CDR3 DNA: TGTGCCAGCAGAGCGGGAGGGCCGAAAGAGCAGTACTTC
V gene: TRBV4-3; D gene: NA; J gene: TRBJ1-5; clone size: NA; CDR3 protein: CASSQDTGDVQNQPQHF; CDR3 DNA: TGCGCCAGCAGCCAAGATACCGGTGATGTGCAAAATCAGCCCCAGCATTTT
V gene: TRBV6-2/TRBV6-3; D gene: NA; J gene: TRBJ1-1; clone size: NA; CDR3 protein: CASSSQGRTEAFF; CDR3 DNA: TGTGCCAGCAGTTCACAGGGAAGGACTGAAGCTTTCTTT
V gene: TRBV9; D gene: TRBD1; J gene: TRBJ2-2; clone size: NA; CDR3 protein: CASSLWDRQGTGELFF; CDR3 DNA: TGTGCCAGCAGCCTCTGGGACAGGCAGGGAACCGGGGAGCTGTTTTTT
V gene: TRBV6-6; D gene: NA; J gene: TRBJ2-1; clone size: NA; CDR3 protein: CASSLYRASYNEQFF; CDR3 DNA: TGTGCCAGCAGCCTGTACAGGGCGTCTTACAATGAGCAGTTCTTC
V gene: TRBV30; D gene: NA; J gene: TRBJ2-1; clone size: NA; CDR3 protein: CAWRLTGTSPYNEQFF; CDR3 DNA: TGTGCCTGGAGACTAACAGGAACTAGCCCCTACAATGAGCAGTTCTTC
V gene: TRBV7-2; D gene: TRBD1; J gene: TRBJ2-7; clone size: few; CDR3 protein: CASSIGTGFSDEQYF; CDR3 DNA: TGTGCCAGCAGCATAGGGACAGGGTTTAGCGACGAGCAGTACTTC
V gene: TRBV18; D gene: TRBD1; J gene: TRBJ2-7; clone size: NA; CDR3 protein: CASSPVGQPTYEQYF; CDR3 DNA: TGTGCCAGCTCACCAGTGGGACAGCCGACCTACGAGCAGTACTTC
V gene: TRBV5-6; D gene: NA; J gene: TRBJ1-5; clone size: NA; CDR3 protein: CASSLGQSNQPQHF; CDR3 DNA: TGTGCCAGCAGCTTGGGTCAGAGCAATCAGCCCCAGCATTTT
V gene: TRBV5-1; D gene: TRBD2; J gene: TRBJ2-5; clone size: NA; CDR3 protein: CASSNSGGARETQYF; CDR3 DNA: TGCGCCAGCAGCAATAGCGGGGGGGCTCGGGAGACCCAGTACTTC
V gene: TRBV11-2; D gene: NA; J gene: TRBJ2-7; clone size: NA; CDR3 protein: CASSFGGAASYEQYF; CDR3 DNA: TGTGCCAGCAGCTTCGGCGGGGCGGCGTCCTACGAGCAGTACTTC
V gene: TRBV6-5; D gene: NA; J gene: TRBJ1-1; clone size: NA; CDR3 protein: CASSYPGGSTEAFF; CDR3 DNA: TGTGCCAGCAGTTACCCTGGTGGGAGCACTGAAGCTTTCTTT
V gene: TRBV19; D gene: TRBD1; J gene: TRBJ1-4; clone size: NA; CDR3 protein: CASSARDRGFNEKLFF; CDR3 DNA: TGTGCCAGTAGTGCCCGGGACAGGGGTTTTAATGAAAAACTGTTTTTT
V gene: TRBV29-1; D gene: NA; J gene: TRBJ2-7; clone size: NA; CDR3 protein: CSVVKQGIHEQYF; CDR3 DNA: TGCAGCGTCGTAAAACAGGGAATCCACGAGCAGTACTTC
V gene: TRBV30; D gene: TRBD1; J gene: TRBJ1-5; clone size: NA; CDR3 protein: CAWSGGGSNQPQHF; CDR3 DNA: TGTGCCTGGAGTGGAGGGGGCAGCAATCAGCCCCAGCATTTT
V gene: TRBV5-1; D gene: NA; J gene: TRBJ1-2; clone size: NA; CDR3 protein: CASRGSVSYRDNYGYTF; CDR3 DNA: TGCGCCAGCAGGGGTTCAGTTAGTTACAGGGACAACTATGGCTACACCTTC
V gene: TRBV2; D gene: NA; J gene: TRBJ2-2; clone size: few; CDR3 protein: CASTKGTGELFF; CDR3 DNA: TGTGCCAGCACCAAGGGGACCGGGGAGCTGTTTTTT